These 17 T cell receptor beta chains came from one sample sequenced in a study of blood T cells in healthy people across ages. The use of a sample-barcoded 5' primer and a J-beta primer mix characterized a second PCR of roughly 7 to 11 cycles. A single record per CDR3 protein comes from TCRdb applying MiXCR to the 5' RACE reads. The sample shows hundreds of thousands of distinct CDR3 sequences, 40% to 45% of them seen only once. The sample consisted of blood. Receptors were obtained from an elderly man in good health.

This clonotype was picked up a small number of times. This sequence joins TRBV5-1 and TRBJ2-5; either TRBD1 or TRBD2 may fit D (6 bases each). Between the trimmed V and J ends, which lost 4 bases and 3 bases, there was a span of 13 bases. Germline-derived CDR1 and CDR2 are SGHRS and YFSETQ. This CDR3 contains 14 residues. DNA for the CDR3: TGCGCCAGCAGCCAAGGGGGGCCGGAAGAGACCCAGTACTTC. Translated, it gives CASSQGGPEETQYF.

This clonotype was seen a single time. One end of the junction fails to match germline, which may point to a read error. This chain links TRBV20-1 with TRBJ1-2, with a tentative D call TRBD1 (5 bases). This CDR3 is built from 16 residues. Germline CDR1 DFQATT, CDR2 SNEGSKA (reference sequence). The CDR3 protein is CSAVGTTFPANYSYTF. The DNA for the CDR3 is TGCAGTGCGGTGGGGACCACTTTCCCCGCTAACTATAGCTACACCTTC.

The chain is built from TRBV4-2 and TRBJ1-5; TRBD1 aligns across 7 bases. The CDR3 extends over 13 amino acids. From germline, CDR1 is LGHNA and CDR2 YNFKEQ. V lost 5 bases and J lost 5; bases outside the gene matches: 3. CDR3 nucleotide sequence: TGTGCCAGCAGCGGACAGGCCGATCAGCCCCAGCATTTT. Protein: CASSGQADQPQHF.

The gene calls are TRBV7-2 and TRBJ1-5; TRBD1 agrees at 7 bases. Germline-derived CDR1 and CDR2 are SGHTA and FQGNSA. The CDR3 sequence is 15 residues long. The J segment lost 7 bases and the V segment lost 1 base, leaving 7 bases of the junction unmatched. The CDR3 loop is CASSLGGRGQQPQHF. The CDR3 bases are TGTGCCAGCAGCTTAGGGGGGAGGGGGCAGCAGCCCCAGCATTTT.

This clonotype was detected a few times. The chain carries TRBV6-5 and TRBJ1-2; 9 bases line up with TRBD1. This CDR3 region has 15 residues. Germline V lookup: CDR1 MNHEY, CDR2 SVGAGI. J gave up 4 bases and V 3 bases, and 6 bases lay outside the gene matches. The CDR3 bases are TGTGCCAGCAGTTATGGGGGGACAGGGTTCTATGGCTACACCTTC. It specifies CASSYGGTGFYGYTF.

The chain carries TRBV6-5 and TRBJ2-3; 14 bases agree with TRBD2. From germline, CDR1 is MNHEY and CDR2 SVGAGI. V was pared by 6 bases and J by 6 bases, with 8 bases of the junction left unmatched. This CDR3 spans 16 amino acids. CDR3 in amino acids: CASSRGTSGGRDTQYF. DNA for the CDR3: TGTGCCAGCAGCCGAGGGACTAGCGGGGGCAGGGATACGCAGTATTTT.

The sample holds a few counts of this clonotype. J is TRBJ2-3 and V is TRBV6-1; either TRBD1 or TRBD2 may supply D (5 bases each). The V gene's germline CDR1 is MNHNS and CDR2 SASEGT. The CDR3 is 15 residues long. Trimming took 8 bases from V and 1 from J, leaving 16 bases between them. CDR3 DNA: TGTGCCAGCGGGACCCTGGGTTCGGGCACAGATACGCAGTATTTT. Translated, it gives CASGTLGSGTDTQYF.

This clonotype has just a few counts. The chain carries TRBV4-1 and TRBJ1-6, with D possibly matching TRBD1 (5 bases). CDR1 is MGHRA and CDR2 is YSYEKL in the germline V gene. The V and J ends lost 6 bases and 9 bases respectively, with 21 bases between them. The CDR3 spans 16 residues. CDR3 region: CASSRAGSAPGSPLHF. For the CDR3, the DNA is TGCGCCAGCAGTAGGGCAGGGTCAGCGCCGGGTTCACCCCTCCACTTT.

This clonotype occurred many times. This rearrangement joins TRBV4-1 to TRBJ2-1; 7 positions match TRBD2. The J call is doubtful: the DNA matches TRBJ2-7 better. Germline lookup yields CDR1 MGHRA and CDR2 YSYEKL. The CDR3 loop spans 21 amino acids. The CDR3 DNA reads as TGCGCCAGCAGCCAACCTCCGGGGAGGGGTAGCGGTTTCAGCTCCTACAATGAGCAGTACTTC. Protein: CASSQPPGRGSGFSSYNEQYF.

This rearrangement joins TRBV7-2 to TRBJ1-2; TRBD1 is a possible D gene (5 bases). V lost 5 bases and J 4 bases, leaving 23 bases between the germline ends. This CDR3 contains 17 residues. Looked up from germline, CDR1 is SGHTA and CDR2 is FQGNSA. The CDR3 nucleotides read TGTGCCAGCAGCCCCCAGGAGCAGGTTGGGGCTGGCTATGGCTACACCTTC. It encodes CASSPQEQVGAGYGYTF.

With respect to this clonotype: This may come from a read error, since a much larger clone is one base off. The CDR3: CASSMGLAAYEQYF. The CDR3 DNA reads as TGTGCCAGCAGCATGGGACTAGCGGCCTACGAGCAGTACTTC. The rearrangement uses TRBV7-6 and TRBJ2-7; 11 nucleotides align to TRBD2. J lost 2 bases, V lost 5 bases, and 2 bases had no gene match. The CDR3 has 14 residues. Looked up from germline, CDR1 is SGHVS and CDR2 is FNYEAQ. The full variable domain, completed using reference TRBV7-6 and TRBJ2-7, is GAGVSQSPRYKVTKRGQDVALRCDPISGHVSLYWYRQALGQGPEFLTYFNYEAQQDKSGLPNDRFSAERPEGSISTLTIQRTEQRDSAMYRCASSMGLAAYEQYFGPGTRLTVT.

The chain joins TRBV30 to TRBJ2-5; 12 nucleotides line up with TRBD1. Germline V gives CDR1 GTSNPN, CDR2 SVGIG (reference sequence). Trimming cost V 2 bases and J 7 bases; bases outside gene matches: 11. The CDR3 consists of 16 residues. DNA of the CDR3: TGTGCCTGGAGTCTCGCCGGGACAGGGGGCAGGGTGACCCAGTACTTC. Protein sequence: CAWSLAGTGGRVTQYF.

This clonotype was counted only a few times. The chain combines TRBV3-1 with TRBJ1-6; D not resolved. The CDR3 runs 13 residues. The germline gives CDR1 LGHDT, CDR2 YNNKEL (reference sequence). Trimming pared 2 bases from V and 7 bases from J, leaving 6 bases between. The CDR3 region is CASSQTSNSPLHF. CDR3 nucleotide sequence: TGTGCCAGCAGCCAAACTTCAAATTCACCCCTCCACTTT.

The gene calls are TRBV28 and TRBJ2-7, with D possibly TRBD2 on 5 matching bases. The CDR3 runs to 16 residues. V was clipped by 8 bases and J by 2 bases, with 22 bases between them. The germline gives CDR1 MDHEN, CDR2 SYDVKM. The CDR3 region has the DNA TGTGCCAGCGGATCCCCAAGGTGGAGGAACACCTACGAGCAGTACTTC. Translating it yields CASGSPRWRNTYEQYF.

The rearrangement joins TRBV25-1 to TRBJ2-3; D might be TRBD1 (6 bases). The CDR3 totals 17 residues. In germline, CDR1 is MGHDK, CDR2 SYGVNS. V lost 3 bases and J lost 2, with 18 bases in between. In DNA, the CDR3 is TGTGCCAGCAGTGAGTCCCCAAATTCAGGGGCCACAGATACGCAGTATTTT. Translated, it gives CASSESPNSGATDTQYF.

CDR3 sequence (DNA): TGTGCCAGCAGTTACGAGGGTAGGGGGACAGGGAGGTTAAGCTCCTACAATGAGCAGTTCTTC. Its translation is CASSYEGRGTGRLSSYNEQFF. This chain joins TRBV6-5 and TRBJ2-1; 9 nucleotides line up with TRBD1. Germline CDR1 MNHEY, CDR2 SVGAGI. There are 21 residues in the CDR3. V dropped 2 bases and J dropped 0; count of bases not matched to a gene: 17.

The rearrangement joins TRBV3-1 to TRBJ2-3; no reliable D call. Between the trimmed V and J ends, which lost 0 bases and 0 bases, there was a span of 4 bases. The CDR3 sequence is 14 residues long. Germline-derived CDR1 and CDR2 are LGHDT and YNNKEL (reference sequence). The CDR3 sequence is CASSQEASTDTQYF. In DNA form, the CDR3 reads TGTGCCAGCAGCCAAGAAGCGAGCACAGATACGCAGTATTTT.